A selection of T cell receptor beta chains follows, all from one sample in a study of shared clonotypes between healthy human individuals. Using immunoSEQ multiplex PCR, the repertoire was profiled, and TCRdb retains in-frame clones only, with some absent. The sample includes some 790,000 clones, roughly two thirds of them seen just once. Sequences were obtained from memory CD4+ T cells sorted from blood. Receptors were obtained from a woman younger than 45 in good health. CDR3s include the opening cysteine and the closing phenylalanine or tryptophan. The D gene is left open where the match is weak. Only some rows state a clone size, as once, few, many or a class for expanded clones.

v_gene: TRBV19; d_gene: TRBD1; abundance: NA; j_gene: TRBJ1-1; CDR3aa: CASSSRDRGYHTEAFF; CDR3nt: TGTGCCAGTAGTTCCCGGGACAGGGGGTACCACACTGAAGCTTTCTTT
v_gene: TRBV27; d_gene: NA; abundance: NA; j_gene: TRBJ2-3; CDR3aa: CASSFHNKGVDTQYF; CDR3nt: TGTGCCAGCAGTTTTCATAATAAGGGGGTTGATACGCAGTATTTT
v_gene: TRBV5-1; d_gene: NA; abundance: NA; j_gene: TRBJ2-3; CDR3aa: CASSLGLNRPTDTQYF; CDR3nt: TGCGCCAGCAGCTTGGGACTGAATCGCCCTACAGATACGCAGTATTTT
v_gene: TRBV18; d_gene: NA; abundance: NA; j_gene: TRBJ2-3; CDR3aa: CASSPKPLGTQYF; CDR3nt: TGTGCCAGCTCACCTAAACCTCTTGGTACGCAGTATTTT
v_gene: TRBV7-7; d_gene: NA; abundance: once; j_gene: TRBJ2-2; CDR3aa: CASSPTTASNTGELFF; CDR3nt: TGTGCCAGCAGCCCCACGACCGCCTCGAACACCGGGGAGCTGTTTTTT
v_gene: TRBV27; d_gene: NA; abundance: once; j_gene: TRBJ1-1; CDR3aa: CASSLGGPAFF; CDR3nt: TGTGCCAGCAGTTTAGGGGGGCCTGCTTTCTTT
v_gene: TRBV5-1; d_gene: TRBD2; abundance: NA; j_gene: TRBJ2-5; CDR3aa: CASSLAPLAGSQETQYF; CDR3nt: TGCGCCAGCAGCTTGGCCCCACTAGCGGGGTCGCAAGAGACCCAGTACTTC
v_gene: TRBV7-7; d_gene: NA; abundance: NA; j_gene: TRBJ2-7; CDR3aa: CASSLGQYYEQYF; CDR3nt: TGTGCCAGCAGCTTAGGGCAGTACTACGAGCAGTACTTC
v_gene: TRBV20-1; d_gene: NA; abundance: NA; j_gene: TRBJ1-2; CDR3aa: CSAHGGEGYTF; CDR3nt: TGCAGTGCCCACGGAGGTGAAGGCTACACCTTC
v_gene: TRBV6-6; d_gene: NA; abundance: once; j_gene: TRBJ1-5; CDR3aa: CASQGPNQPQHF; CDR3nt: TGTGCCAGCCAGGGGCCCAATCAGCCCCAGCATTTT
v_gene: TRBV5-1; d_gene: NA; abundance: many; j_gene: TRBJ2-1; CDR3aa: CASSLETYNEQFF; CDR3nt: TGCGCCAGCAGCCTCGAGACGTACAATGAGCAGTTCTTC
v_gene: TRBV7-9; d_gene: NA; abundance: NA; j_gene: TRBJ1-1; CDR3aa: CASRLVGAGTEAFF; CDR3nt: TGTGCCAGCAGGCTTGTGGGGGCGGGAACTGAAGCTTTCTTT
v_gene: TRBV5-4; d_gene: NA; abundance: few; j_gene: TRBJ2-2; CDR3aa: CASRRDSLNTGELFF; CDR3nt: TGTGCCAGCAGACGGGACTCGCTAAACACCGGGGAGCTGTTTTTT
v_gene: TRBV6-5; d_gene: NA; abundance: few; j_gene: TRBJ2-7; CDR3aa: CASSYGSAFEQYF; CDR3nt: TGTGCCAGCAGTTACGGGTCGGCCTTCGAGCAGTACTTC
v_gene: TRBV27; d_gene: TRBD2; abundance: NA; j_gene: TRBJ2-3; CDR3aa: CASSRSGTTDTQYF; CDR3nt: TGTGCCAGCAGTCGCAGCGGGACTACAGATACGCAGTATTTT
v_gene: TRBV6-5; d_gene: NA; abundance: NA; j_gene: TRBJ2-3; CDR3aa: CASSPGPPDTQYF; CDR3nt: TGTGCCAGCAGTCCAGGGCCGCCAGATACGCAGTATTTT
v_gene: TRBV19; d_gene: NA; abundance: NA; j_gene: TRBJ2-4; CDR3aa: CASSIARELAKNIQYF; CDR3nt: TGTGCCAGTAGTATAGCCCGGGAACTAGCCAAAAACATTCAGTACTTC
v_gene: TRBV5-1; d_gene: TRBD1; abundance: once; j_gene: TRBJ2-5; CDR3aa: CASSVRDREQYF; CDR3nt: TGCGCCAGCAGTGTCCGGGACAGGGAGCAGTACTTC
v_gene: TRBV4-1; d_gene: NA; abundance: NA; j_gene: TRBJ2-7; CDR3aa: CASSQAGPSSYEQYF; CDR3nt: TGCGCCAGCAGCCAAGCGGGGCCGAGCTCCTACGAGCAGTACTTC
v_gene: TRBV2; d_gene: NA; abundance: NA; j_gene: TRBJ2-6; CDR3aa: CASSGGGEGPVFGANVLTF; CDR3nt: TGTGCCAGCAGTGGGGGCGGAGAGGGTCCCGTTTTTGGGGCCAACGTCCTGACTTTC
v_gene: TRBV11-2; d_gene: NA; abundance: once; j_gene: TRBJ1-1; CDR3aa: CASSLTQNTEAFF; CDR3nt: TGTGCCAGCAGCTTAACGCAAAACACTGAAGCTTTCTTT
v_gene: TRBV18; d_gene: NA; abundance: NA; j_gene: TRBJ1-4; CDR3aa: CASSGTPSTNEKLFF; CDR3nt: TGTGCCAGCTCAGGCACACCGTCAACTAATGAAAAACTGTTTTTT
v_gene: TRBV28; d_gene: NA; abundance: NA; j_gene: TRBJ1-1; CDR3aa: CASTPPTGKAFF; CDR3nt: TGTGCCAGCACACCCCCCACAGGAAAAGCTTTCTTT
v_gene: TRBV6-6; d_gene: NA; abundance: NA; j_gene: TRBJ2-7; CDR3aa: CASTTGSGAYEQYF; CDR3nt: TGTGCCAGCACTACAGGGTCAGGAGCGTACGAGCAGTACTTC
v_gene: TRBV28; d_gene: TRBD2; abundance: few; j_gene: TRBJ2-1; CDR3aa: CATRSSGYNEQFF; CDR3nt: TGTGCCACCCGGTCTAGCGGTTACAATGAGCAGTTCTTC
v_gene: TRBV6-1; d_gene: NA; abundance: few; j_gene: TRBJ1-1; CDR3aa: CATQGQPLNTEAFF; CDR3nt: TGTGCCACTCAGGGGCAGCCCCTAAACACTGAAGCTTTCTTT